This entry is about one T cell receptor beta chain. This specimen comes from a study of blood T cell repertoires in COVID-19. Study summary: From T cells, B-cell-depleted T cells, or PBMCs came the material, which was cDNA or gDNA.

Germline lookup yields CDR1 SGHRS and CDR2 YFSETQ. The CDR3 consists of 14 residues. The trim removed 3 bases at V and 2 bases at J, leaving 2 bases unmatched. TCRdb's table, derived via immunoSEQ multiplex PCR, lists solely in-frame clones and lacks some. Among roughly 120,000 clones listed, 90% were seen once. The V gene is TRBV5-1, the J gene TRBJ1-5, with 7 positions matching TRBD1. Sequencing used peripheral blood. The receptor was isolated from a woman aged 50 to 60 with acute or convalescent COVID-19. Written as DNA, the CDR3 is TGCGCCAGCAGCTACAGGGGCCGCAATCAGCCCCAGCATTTT. Protein product: CASSYRGRNQPQHF.